This paragraph reports one T cell receptor (beta chain). This clonotype has just a few counts. The clone's antigen remains unknown. Per-base quality was not reported, and no clone a single base away is much larger than it. For sequencing, an Illumina NovaSeq 6000 was employed. cDNA libraries for TCRalpha and TCRbeta were prepared by 5'RACE using constant-segment primers, with sample barcodes and unique molecular identifiers added. RNA was extracted from every sample with Trizol reagent. The libraries were amplified in two PCR steps, and the second step added a second sample barcode and Illumina TruSeq adapters. Sequencing of the libraries was done on an Illumina NovaSeq, producing 2 x 150 bp paired-end reads. On the study's bioinformatics: With migec v1.2.7, reads were demultiplexed and then collapsed into UMI-guided consensus sequences. Using mixcr v2.1.11, UMI consensuses were aligned to TRA and TRB V and J templates and then assembled into clonotypes. Clonotypes were classified as expanded or contracted when called significant by both edgeR and NoisET, with noise models trained on biological replicates. For edgeR calls, the cutoffs were a false discovery rate-adjusted p below 0.01 and a log2 fold-change threshold of 1. As an exploratory analysis of dynamics, PCA with hierarchical clustering was applied to max-normalized trajectories of the 1000 most abundant clonotypes. Each responding clone was given a CD4 or CD8 phenotype based on the CD4+ and CD8+ repertoires, which had been sequenced separately. TCRdb's own reprocessing of the public reads used fastp at Q25 and MiXCR and kept productive beta chains. CDR3 protein sequences are deduplicated, and each keeps its most common genes and DNA. The V and J calls and clone size are TCRdb's, not the authors'. The sample table records 450,000 to 650,000 distinct CDR3 sequences; 20% to 25% of these occur just once. 7% to 9% of the sample comes from the top ten.

Ficoll-Paque density gradient centrifugation was used to isolate PBMCs. V is cut back by 5 bases and J by 7 bases, with 4 bases in the junction unmatched. For CDR1 and CDR2, the germline V gene (reference sequence) lists DFQATT and SNEGSKA. Reading from cysteine to phenylalanine, the CDR3 counts 12 amino acids. CDR3 DNA is the only sequence kept; it has 36 bases, read in frame from the first base. This specimen comes from a study of T-cell memory formation after mild COVID-19 (dated by TCRdb to about 2021). Study-level background: Most TCR sequence clusters were specific to one of the two donors. Longitudinal TCRalpha and TCRbeta repertoire sequencing tracked T-cell clones expanding and contracting after mild COVID-19 in two donors. Two young, previously healthy adult volunteers made up the cohort, one male and one female. Findings and caveats that apply to the study as a whole: From day 15 to 85, contracting clones showed balanced CD4/CD8 phenotypes, whereas a second wave of clones that expanded from day 15 to 37 leaned towards CD4+. The study covered only a couple of mild cases, and larger cohorts including severe cases with pre-infection samples were considered necessary. The second-wave clones that peaked on day 37 were not confirmed to be SARS-CoV-2 specific. Contracting CD4+ clones appeared mostly in the CM and EM memory subsets, whereas CD8+ clones were enriched in EMRA. Some responding clones were detected in pre-infection memory, which suggested that pre-existing cross-reactive memory T cells had joined the SARS-CoV-2 response.

The specimen sequenced was PBMCs or a T cell subset sorted from them (not recorded which). The chain is made from TRBV20-1 and TRBJ2-1, and 8 bases in between align with TRBD1. This receptor was identified in an adult woman who had mild COVID-19 (a few samples of this study predate the infection). The sample titles of this study are shuffled in the database, so cell type and time point are left out; the donor was told from shared clones. DNA sequence: TGCAGTGCTGCCCGGGACAGGAATGAGCAGTTCTTC. This codes for CSAARDRNEQFF.